A selection of T cell receptor beta chains follows, all from one sample in a study of blood T cell repertoires in COVID-19. Assay: immunoSEQ multiplex PCR; the TCRdb copy retains only in-frame clones and omits some. This repertoire shows around 290,000 clones, about nine tenths found once; its top ten account for around 2%. The sample comprised peripheral blood. The receptors come from a woman between 25 and 40 years old with COVID-19, enrolled during active disease. CDR3s include the opening cysteine and the closing phenylalanine or tryptophan. A D gene is named only where the DNA matches it firmly. Not all rows give a size; the values are once, few, many and, for expanded clones, a class.

v_call: TRBV5-1
j_call: TRBJ1-1
d_call: -
clone_size: -
cdr3_nt: TGCGCCAGCTCCCAGGGTCCACTGAACACTGAAGCTTTCTTT
cdr3_aa: CASSQGPLNTEAFF

v_call: TRBV11-2
j_call: TRBJ2-7
d_call: -
clone_size: -
cdr3_nt: TGTGCCAGCAGCTTAGTGGGGCTGGGGGAGCAGTACTTC
cdr3_aa: CASSLVGLGEQYF

v_call: TRBV29-1
j_call: TRBJ2-1
d_call: TRBD2
clone_size: -
cdr3_nt: TGCAGCGTTAGGACTAGCGATTACAATGAGCAGTTCTTC
cdr3_aa: CSVRTSDYNEQFF

v_call: TRBV5-1
j_call: TRBJ1-1
d_call: -
clone_size: -
cdr3_nt: TGCGCCAGCAGCTTGGGAGGGGGAGGGACTGAAGCTTTCTTT
cdr3_aa: CASSLGGGGTEAFF

v_call: TRBV6-5
j_call: TRBJ2-3
d_call: -
clone_size: -
cdr3_nt: TGTGCCAGCAGTTACTCGAGGCGGGACAGCACAGATACGCAGTATTTT
cdr3_aa: CASSYSRRDSTDTQYF

v_call: TRBV19
j_call: TRBJ2-1
d_call: -
clone_size: -
cdr3_nt: TGTGCCAGTAGTTTGGGGGAGCGGGCCGGGCGTTACAATGAGCAGTTCTTC
cdr3_aa: CASSLGERAGRYNEQFF

v_call: TRBV3-1/TRBV3-2
j_call: TRBJ2-1
d_call: -
clone_size: -
cdr3_nt: TGTGCCAGCAGCCAAGAGCGCATAGCGGTTTACAATGAGCAGTTCTTC
cdr3_aa: CASSQERIAVYNEQFF

v_call: TRBV29-1
j_call: TRBJ1-2
d_call: -
clone_size: -
cdr3_nt: TGCAGCGTTGAAGTCTCCGGAGCTAACTATGGCTACACCTTC
cdr3_aa: CSVEVSGANYGYTF

v_call: TRBV19
j_call: TRBJ2-5
d_call: -
clone_size: -
cdr3_nt: TGTGCCAGTAGTATTCGTGGGCAGCAAGAGACCCAGTACTTC
cdr3_aa: CASSIRGQQETQYF

v_call: TRBV28
j_call: TRBJ2-7
d_call: TRBD2
clone_size: -
cdr3_nt: TGTGCCAGCATTACTAGCGGGAGACAAACCTCCTACGAGCAGTACTTC
cdr3_aa: CASITSGRQTSYEQYF

v_call: TRBV7-9
j_call: TRBJ2-7
d_call: -
clone_size: many
cdr3_nt: TGTGCCAGCAGCTTAGCGGGCGTGGGCCACGAGCAGTACTTC
cdr3_aa: CASSLAGVGHEQYF

v_call: TRBV30
j_call: TRBJ2-7
d_call: -
clone_size: -
cdr3_nt: TGTGCCTGGAGTGTCGGTGGCTACGAGCAGTACTTC
cdr3_aa: CAWSVGGYEQYF

v_call: TRBV7-9
j_call: TRBJ2-7
d_call: TRBD2
clone_size: -
cdr3_nt: TGTGCCAGCAGCGGAGGAACTAGCGGCATCCCCTACGAGCAGTACTTC
cdr3_aa: CASSGGTSGIPYEQYF

v_call: TRBV29-1
j_call: TRBJ2-7
d_call: TRBD1
clone_size: -
cdr3_nt: TGCAGCGTCGACTGGGGGACAGGGACCTACGAGCAGTACTTC
cdr3_aa: CSVDWGTGTYEQYF

v_call: TRBV20-1
j_call: TRBJ2-2
d_call: -
clone_size: -
cdr3_nt: TGCAGTGCTAGTCACGGGGAGCCCGGGGAGCTGTTTTTT
cdr3_aa: CSASHGEPGELFF

v_call: TRBV7-2
j_call: TRBJ1-2
d_call: TRBD1
clone_size: -
cdr3_nt: TGTGCCAGCAGCCCCTTTCCGGGACAGGGCGTTCATGGCTACACCTTC
cdr3_aa: CASSPFPGQGVHGYTF

v_call: TRBV27
j_call: TRBJ1-2
d_call: TRBD1
clone_size: few
cdr3_nt: TGTGCCAGCCAGGGGGCAGGTTATGGCTACACCTTC
cdr3_aa: CASQGAGYGYTF

v_call: TRBV6-5
j_call: TRBJ2-7
d_call: TRBD1
clone_size: -
cdr3_nt: TGTGCCAGCACTCCGACAGGGGGGCCCTACGAGCAGTACTTC
cdr3_aa: CASTPTGGPYEQYF

v_call: TRBV6-6
j_call: TRBJ2-7
d_call: -
clone_size: -
cdr3_nt: TGTGCCAGCAGTTACGGCGGGACAGCCTATCCCTACGAGCAGTACTTC
cdr3_aa: CASSYGGTAYPYEQYF

v_call: TRBV28
j_call: TRBJ1-1
d_call: -
clone_size: -
cdr3_nt: TGTGCCAGCAGTTGGGAGGGCAGATTTGAAGCTTTCTTT
cdr3_aa: CASSWEGRFEAFF

v_call: TRBV5-4
j_call: TRBJ2-2
d_call: -
clone_size: -
cdr3_nt: TGTGCCAGCAGCTTGCAGGAAGGAGGCCCCGGGGAGCTGTTTTTT
cdr3_aa: CASSLQEGGPGELFF

v_call: TRBV29-1
j_call: TRBJ2-7
d_call: -
clone_size: -
cdr3_nt: TGCAGCGTTGAATTGGCTAGCGCTGACTCCTACGAGCAGTACTTC
cdr3_aa: CSVELASADSYEQYF

v_call: TRBV13
j_call: TRBJ1-2
d_call: TRBD1
clone_size: -
cdr3_nt: TGTGCCAGCAGCCACGGGACAGGCTATGGCTACACCTTC
cdr3_aa: CASSHGTGYGYTF

v_call: TRBV10-3
j_call: TRBJ1-5
d_call: -
clone_size: -
cdr3_nt: TGTGCCATCAGCCCTAACGAGGGGGGGGTATATAGCAATCAGCCCCAGCATTTT
cdr3_aa: CAISPNEGGVYSNQPQHF

v_call: TRBV29-1
j_call: TRBJ1-1
d_call: TRBD1
clone_size: few
cdr3_nt: TGCAGCGCCCTGACAGGGGGGAACACTGAAGCTTTCTTT
cdr3_aa: CSALTGGNTEAFF

v_call: TRBV5-4
j_call: TRBJ2-1
d_call: -
clone_size: -
cdr3_nt: TGTGCCAGCAGCTTGCAGTCTAGCGCCTACAATGAGCAGTTCTTC
cdr3_aa: CASSLQSSAYNEQFF

v_call: TRBV28
j_call: TRBJ1-4
d_call: -
clone_size: -
cdr3_nt: TGTGCCACCGACCAAGCGGTGGGGGAAAAACTGTTTTTT
cdr3_aa: CATDQAVGEKLFF

v_call: TRBV5-1
j_call: TRBJ2-1
d_call: TRBD2
clone_size: -
cdr3_nt: TGCGCCAGCAGCTTGGGAACTAGCGGGAGCAATGAGCAGTTCTTC
cdr3_aa: CASSLGTSGSNEQFF

v_call: TRBV5-1
j_call: TRBJ2-7
d_call: TRBD2
clone_size: -
cdr3_nt: TGCGCCAGCAGCCTGGGACTAACCCACTACGAGCAGTACTTC
cdr3_aa: CASSLGLTHYEQYF

v_call: TRBV4-1
j_call: TRBJ1-1
d_call: TRBD1
clone_size: -
cdr3_nt: TGCGCCAGCAACTCCGGACAGGGCTACACTGAAGCTTTCTTT
cdr3_aa: CASNSGQGYTEAFF

v_call: TRBV28
j_call: TRBJ1-6
d_call: -
clone_size: -
cdr3_nt: TGTGCCAGTCGACAGACTAATTCACCCCTCCACTTT
cdr3_aa: CASRQTNSPLHF

v_call: TRBV11-3
j_call: TRBJ2-3
d_call: TRBD1
clone_size: -
cdr3_nt: TGTGCCAGCAGCTCAGGACAGGGGGCGTGGGCCACAGATACGCAGTATTTT
cdr3_aa: CASSSGQGAWATDTQYF

v_call: TRBV19
j_call: TRBJ2-1
d_call: -
clone_size: -
cdr3_nt: TGTGCCAGTAGTATATCAGGAAACAATGAGCAGTTCTTC
cdr3_aa: CASSISGNNEQFF

v_call: TRBV28
j_call: TRBJ1-2
d_call: -
clone_size: -
cdr3_nt: TGTGCCAGCAGTTTAATACAGGGCAACCCCGGCTACACCTTC
cdr3_aa: CASSLIQGNPGYTF

v_call: TRBV29-1
j_call: TRBJ2-3
d_call: -
clone_size: -
cdr3_nt: TGCAGCGTTGACGGCGGGAACACAGATACGCAGTATTTT
cdr3_aa: CSVDGGNTDTQYF

v_call: TRBV5-1
j_call: TRBJ2-5
d_call: TRBD1
clone_size: -
cdr3_nt: TGCGCCAGCAGCTTGGGTGACAGGGGGAGTGAGACCCAGTACTTC
cdr3_aa: CASSLGDRGSETQYF

v_call: TRBV6-5
j_call: TRBJ2-7
d_call: -
clone_size: -
cdr3_nt: TGTGCCAGCGGGGGCCGAGGTTTAGGGCAGTACTTC
cdr3_aa: CASGGRGLGQYF

v_call: TRBV4-1
j_call: TRBJ2-7
d_call: TRBD2
clone_size: -
cdr3_nt: TGCGCCAGCAGCCAAGTATTGGCTAGCGGATACGAGCAGTACTTC
cdr3_aa: CASSQVLASGYEQYF

v_call: TRBV30
j_call: TRBJ1-3
d_call: -
clone_size: few
cdr3_nt: TGTGCCTGGAGTACCCGACAGGATCTCTCTGGAAACACCATATATTTT
cdr3_aa: CAWSTRQDLSGNTIYF

v_call: TRBV4-2
j_call: TRBJ1-1
d_call: TRBD1
clone_size: once
cdr3_nt: TGTGCCAGCAGCGGACAGGGCTTGAACACTGAAGCTTTCTTT
cdr3_aa: CASSGQGLNTEAFF

v_call: TRBV7-9
j_call: TRBJ2-5
d_call: -
clone_size: few
cdr3_nt: TGTGCCAGCAGCTTAATGACAGACCAACTACAAGAGACCCAGTACTTC
cdr3_aa: CASSLMTDQLQETQYF

v_call: TRBV12-5
j_call: TRBJ2-3
d_call: -
clone_size: -
cdr3_nt: TGTGCTAGTGCCCTCGGGTGGAGCACAGATACGCAGTATTTT
cdr3_aa: CASALGWSTDTQYF

v_call: TRBV20-1
j_call: TRBJ2-3
d_call: -
clone_size: once
cdr3_nt: TGCAGTGCTTGCCGGGGAGATACGCAGTATTTT
cdr3_aa: CSACRGDTQYF

v_call: TRBV7-2
j_call: TRBJ1-5
d_call: -
clone_size: -
cdr3_nt: TGTGCCAGCAGCTTTACTAATCAGCCCCAGCATTTT
cdr3_aa: CASSFTNQPQHF

v_call: TRBV19
j_call: TRBJ1-5
d_call: -
clone_size: -
cdr3_nt: TGTGCCAGTAGTATAGACACCCTGGGGCGGAATCAGCCCCAGCATTTT
cdr3_aa: CASSIDTLGRNQPQHF

v_call: TRBV27
j_call: TRBJ2-7
d_call: -
clone_size: -
cdr3_nt: TGTGCCAGCAGTTGGGCAGGGGTCAACTACGAGCAGTACTTC
cdr3_aa: CASSWAGVNYEQYF

v_call: TRBV3-1/TRBV3-2
j_call: TRBJ1-6
d_call: TRBD1
clone_size: -
cdr3_nt: TGTGCCAGCAGCCAAGGGACAGGGAAAGAACCCCTCCACTTT
cdr3_aa: CASSQGTGKEPLHF

v_call: TRBV6-5
j_call: TRBJ2-7
d_call: -
clone_size: -
cdr3_nt: TGTGCCAGCAGTTACTCGAGGCGAGTATCCTACGAGCAGTACTTC
cdr3_aa: CASSYSRRVSYEQYF

v_call: TRBV25-1
j_call: TRBJ1-4
d_call: -
clone_size: few
cdr3_nt: TGTGCCAGCAGTGAATATTTTACCGGTTGGGGTGAGGGTGAAAAACTGTTTTTT
cdr3_aa: CASSEYFTGWGEGEKLFF

v_call: TRBV7-9
j_call: TRBJ1-6
d_call: -
clone_size: -
cdr3_nt: TGTGCCAGCCAAATCTATAATTCACCCCTCCACTTT
cdr3_aa: CASQIYNSPLHF

v_call: TRBV19
j_call: TRBJ1-1
d_call: -
clone_size: -
cdr3_nt: TGTGCCAGTAGTATTAGGGGAGGAACTGAAGCTTTCTTT
cdr3_aa: CASSIRGGTEAFF

v_call: TRBV28
j_call: TRBJ1-1
d_call: -
clone_size: -
cdr3_nt: TGTGCCAGCAGTCCAACCGGGACACCGAATGAAGCTTTCTTT
cdr3_aa: CASSPTGTPNEAFF

v_call: TRBV30
j_call: TRBJ1-5
d_call: TRBD1
clone_size: -
cdr3_nt: TGTGCCTGGAGGGGACAGGGCCTGACGCCCCAGCATTTT
cdr3_aa: CAWRGQGLTPQHF